Given below is one TCR beta chain in context. Its antigen is as yet unknown. Combining a sample-barcoded 5' primer with a J-beta primer mix, a second PCR ran for about 6 to 11 cycles. TCRdb analysed the 5' RACE reads with MiXCR anew, one entry per CDR3 protein. In the table there are about 1.6 million distinct CDR3 sequences, 34% of which are singletons. These data come from a study of blood T cells in healthy people across ages. Looking at the study overall: The template switching approach captured approximately one barcoded beta molecule for every two T cells.

Study results and caveats: Long-lived donors exceeded aged donors in naive CD4+ cells and diversity.

The specimen sequenced was blood. This clonotype was obtained from a woman aged 25 to 39 in good health.

The CDR3, as DNA: TGTGCCAGCAGCCAAGAGTTACGACAGGTGTCAGACCTCCATGAGCAGTTCTTC. Translation gives CASSQELRQVSDLHEQFF. J is TRBJ2-1 and V is TRBV3-1; a possible D gene is TRBD1 (6 bases). The CDR3 runs 18 residues. Germline CDR1 is LGHDT and CDR2 is YNNKEL (reference sequence). Trimming removed 0 bases from V and 8 bases from J, with 23 bases in between.